The T cell receptor (beta chain) under discussion was sequenced for a study of OX40 agonist ivuxolimab in advanced cancers. The overall study: The diagnoses of dose-escalation patients were hepatocellular carcinoma, melanoma, renal cell or head and neck cancer. Previous treatment with anti-PD-1, anti-PD-L1 or anti-CTLA-4 therapy was allowed; 40% had received some.

Trimming took 4 bases from V and 6 from J, leaving 13 bases between them. CDR1 and CDR2 from the germline V gene are SGHRS and YFSETQ. The CDR3 length is 14 residues. With regard to this clone: The antigen is not known.

Assay: immunoSEQ multiplex PCR; the TCRdb copy retains only in-frame clones and omits some. The top ten clones hold roughly 0.75% of a sample with around 89,000 clones, roughly 93% of them seen once. Overall study findings and caveats: The specificity for antigen of the expanded peripheral T cells was not determined. The study found that CD8+ T cells averaged more expanded clones than CD4+.

The source was CD4+ or CD8+ T cells sorted from blood, collected in a trial of the OX40 agonist ivuxolimab. The sequence was obtained from an adult with an advanced solid tumor such as melanoma, head and neck, liver or kidney cancer. The V gene is TRBV5-1, the J gene TRBJ2-2, with D perhaps assigned TRBD1 or TRBD2 (5 bases each). The CDR3 coding sequence is TGCGCCAGCAGCCTACCAGGGACCGCCGGGGAGCTGTTTTTT. This encodes CASSLPGTAGELFF. Using reference TRBV5-1 and TRBJ2-2 for the parts outside the CDR3, the full variable domain is KAGVTQTPRYLIKTRGQQVTLSCSPISGHRSVSWYQQTPGQGLQFLFEYFSETQRNKGNFPGRFSGRQFSNSRSEMNVSTLELGDSALYLCASSLPGTAGELFFGEGSRLTVL.